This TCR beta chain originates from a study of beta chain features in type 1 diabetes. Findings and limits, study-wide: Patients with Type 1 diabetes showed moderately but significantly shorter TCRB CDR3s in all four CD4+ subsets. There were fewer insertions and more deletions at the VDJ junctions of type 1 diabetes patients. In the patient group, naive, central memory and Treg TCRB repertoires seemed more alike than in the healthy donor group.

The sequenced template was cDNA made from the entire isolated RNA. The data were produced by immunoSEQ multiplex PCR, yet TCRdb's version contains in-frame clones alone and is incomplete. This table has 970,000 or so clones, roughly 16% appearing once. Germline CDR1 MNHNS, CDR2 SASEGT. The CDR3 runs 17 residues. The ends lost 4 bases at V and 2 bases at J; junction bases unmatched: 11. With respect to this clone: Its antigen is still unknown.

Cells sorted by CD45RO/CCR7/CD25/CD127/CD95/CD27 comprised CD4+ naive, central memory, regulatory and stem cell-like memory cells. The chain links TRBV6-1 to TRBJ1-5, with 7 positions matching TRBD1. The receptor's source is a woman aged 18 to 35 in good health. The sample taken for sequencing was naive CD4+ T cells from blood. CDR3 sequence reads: CASSAPRRTGGNQPQHF. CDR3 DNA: TGTGCCAGCAGTGCACCCCGCCGGACAGGAGGCAATCAGCCCCAGCATTTT.